This TCR beta chain derives from a study of post-analysis software for immune sequencing data. Study-level background: In terms of disease course, relapsing-remitting, secondary progressive and progressive-relapsing multiple sclerosis were included.

Germline values: CDR1 MNHEY, CDR2 SVGAGI. The length of the CDR3 is 15 residues. Findings of the study overall: There were a few TRBV segments more frequent in patients than controls, and TRBV5-6, TRBV5-1 and TRBV20-1 were among them. Samples from a shared batch, those prepared together, strongly co-clustered by F measure. Comparison with controls showed significantly lower normalized Chao1 diversity in multiple sclerosis patients.

Notes on this clonotype: No antigen is known for it. At one end, the junction sequence differs from germline, possibly due to a read error.

TCR beta cDNA libraries had unique molecular identifiers. TCRdb processed the PCR reads anew with MiXCR; each CDR3 protein has one entry. The sample lists 150,000 or so distinct CDR3 sequences; 35% to 40% were seen once. Sequenced material: blood, taken after autologous hematopoietic stem cell transplantation. The rearrangement links TRBV6-5 to TRBJ2-1; 7 nucleotides line up with TRBD1. The receptor comes from a girl aged 5-17 years with multiple sclerosis. In DNA form, the CDR3 reads TGTGCCAGCAGCCCAACCGGGACAGACGGCAATGAGCAGTTATTC. Its translation: CASSPTGTDGNEQLF.